This T cell receptor beta chain was documented in a study of blood T cell repertoires in COVID-19. On the study more broadly: Italy, Spain and the United States were the sources of the convalescent and acute COVID-19 samples. In each case, the material was cDNA or gDNA derived from T cells, B-cell-depleted T cells, or PBMCs.

During active infection, Seattle patients enrolled and were then monitored through disease. In the original analysis: Estimation of nucleated cell counts was performed using reference gene primer amplification. Sequencing was performed with immunoSEQ multiplex PCR; in TCRdb, only in-frame clones are kept and a portion is missing. The V and J calls and clone size come from that table; D and trimming were worked out from the DNA. The sample consists of about 150,000 clones, around 85% of them appearing once. Per the germline V gene, CDR1 is LGHNT and CDR2 is FRNRAP. With V trimmed by 2 bases and J by 4 bases, 15 bases remained unmatched. The length of the CDR3 is 18 residues.

The sample comprised peripheral blood. The V gene is TRBV12-5, the J gene TRBJ2-3; 7 bases are a match to TRBD1. The sequence was obtained from a man aged 55 to 69 with COVID-19, enrolled during active disease. CDR3 residues: CASGLTLETGKVADTQYF. CDR3 sequence (DNA): TGTGCTAGTGGTTTGACCCTTGAGACAGGGAAGGTAGCAGATACGCAGTATTTT.